The subject of this entry is one T cell receptor (beta chain). Its cognate antigen is unknown. The sample is drawn from a study of T cell repertoires in cytomegalovirus infection. Across the whole study: Selection of CMV epitopes for the study included recently identified HLA-C-restricted and well-studied HLA-B-restricted ones.

Whole-study results and caveats: CMV-specific HLA-C-restricted TCR beta clonotypes dominated the ex vivo response. There were carriers of CMV plus the relevant HLA, and cumulative public TCR beta family frequency identified them.

The CDR3 is 17 amino acids. From germline, CDR1 is LNHDA and CDR2 SQIVND (reference sequence). V shed 4 bases and J shed 0 bases, with 16 bases lying between them. TCRdb re-analysed the reads in MiXCR, keeping a single row per CDR3 protein. The data hold fewer than 650,000 distinct CDR3 sequences, with roughly 42% observed a single time. The specimen was cultured PBMCs, collected from culture after CMV antigen stimulation. This sequence originates from a human donor in good health (CMV status not recorded). Some clones in this sample may be carry-over from other donors' samples. This chain uses TRBV19 with TRBJ1-5; tentatively, D is TRBD1 (6 bases). CDR3 nucleotides: TGTGCCAGTAGTACCCCGGAGGGGGATTATAGCAATCAGCCCCAGCATTTT. Encoded protein: CASSTPEGDYSNQPQHF.